This is a list of T cell receptor beta chains from one sample in a study of blood T cell repertoires in COVID-19. TCRdb keeps only in-frame clones here, not all; method: immunoSEQ multiplex PCR. The data contain approximately 190,000 clones, about four fifths of them singletons. The sequencing input was peripheral blood. Source of these receptors: a woman in her fifties or sixties with COVID-19, enrolled during active disease. Each CDR3 is given with its conserved first and last residue. The D gene is left open where the match is weak. The listing skips clone size in some rows; elsewhere it reads once, few, many or a size class.

V gene,J gene,clone size,D gene,CDR3 DNA,CDR3 protein
TRBV28,TRBJ2-7,NA,TRBD1,TGTGCCAGCAGTCCCGTGGGACAGGGGTCTTACGAGCAGTACTTC,CASSPVGQGSYEQYF
TRBV14,TRBJ2-7,NA,TRBD2,TGTGCCAGCAGGTCCGGGACTAGCGGTATTAGCTCCTACGAGCAGTACTTC,CASRSGTSGISSYEQYF
TRBV6-4,TRBJ2-1,few,TRBD2,TGTGCCAGCAGTGACCTAGCGGGAGTTAACAATGAGCAGTTCTTC,CASSDLAGVNNEQFF
TRBV29-1,TRBJ2-3,NA,NA,TGCAGCGTTGAAACTAGCACAGATACGCAGTATTTT,CSVETSTDTQYF
TRBV9,TRBJ2-1,NA,TRBD2,TGTGCCAGCAGCCCCAGTCCGGGACTAGCGGTTAATGAGCAGTTCTTC,CASSPSPGLAVNEQFF
TRBV6-6,TRBJ1-1,NA,NA,TGTGCCACACGTACCGGGGGTACGAACACTGAAGCTTTCTTT,CATRTGGTNTEAFF
TRBV14,TRBJ1-1,NA,NA,TGTGCCAGCAGCCAATTGGGGGCCCAGAACACTGAAGCTTTCTTT,CASSQLGAQNTEAFF
TRBV19,TRBJ2-4,NA,TRBD2,TGTGCCAGTACCGGGCTAGCGGGTCAGGTTCAGTACTTC,CASTGLAGQVQYF
TRBV6-1,TRBJ1-5,NA,NA,TGTGCCAGCAGTGAACGGCGGGATAGCAATCAGCCCCAGCATTTT,CASSERRDSNQPQHF
TRBV2,TRBJ1-1,NA,NA,TGTGCCAGCAGTGAAAGGGGCAGGGTACCCACTGAAGCTTTCTTT,CASSERGRVPTEAFF
TRBV5-4,TRBJ2-7,NA,NA,TGTGCCAGCAGCTGGGAAGGGGGAACAAACTCCTACGAGCAGTACTTC,CASSWEGGTNSYEQYF
TRBV9,TRBJ1-5,few,NA,TGTGCCAGCAGCGTAGGAGTACATCAGCCCCAGCATTTT,CASSVGVHQPQHF
TRBV7-8,TRBJ2-3,NA,NA,TGTGCCAGCAGCTCAGGGATCACAGATACGCAGTATTTT,CASSSGITDTQYF
TRBV20-1,TRBJ1-1,NA,NA,TGCAGTGCTAGTTTAAACAGGGTCACTGAAGCTTTCTTT,CSASLNRVTEAFF
TRBV7-2,TRBJ2-7,NA,TRBD1,TGTGCCAGCAGCTTAGGGGGACAGGGGGTCTACGAGCAGTACTTC,CASSLGGQGVYEQYF
TRBV9,TRBJ2-5,few,NA,TGTGCCAGCAGCGTAGGCGGTACCCTAGAGACCCAGTACTTC,CASSVGGTLETQYF
TRBV5-1,TRBJ2-3,NA,NA,TGCGCCAGCAGCGGGTCTACGGGATCCGATACGCAGTATTTT,CASSGSTGSDTQYF
TRBV24-1,TRBJ1-3,NA,TRBD1,TGTGCCACCTCCCGGGGACAGAATGGAAACACCATATATTTT,CATSRGQNGNTIYF
TRBV25-1,TRBJ1-5,NA,TRBD1,TGTGCCAGCAGTGATCCACAGGGGCCAAATAGCAATCAGCCCCAGCATTTT,CASSDPQGPNSNQPQHF
TRBV19,TRBJ2-7,NA,NA,TGTGCCAGTAGTATCCGCGGCCACGCATACGAGCAGTACTTC,CASSIRGHAYEQYF
TRBV5-4,TRBJ2-7,NA,TRBD2,TGTGCCAGCAGCATACTCGTGACGAGGAGCGGGAGGCCCATCTACGAGCAGTACTTC,CASSILVTRSGRPIYEQYF
TRBV28,TRBJ1-4,NA,NA,TGTGCCAGCAGTTTCCGGGGTGAGGAAAAACTGTTTTTT,CASSFRGEEKLFF
TRBV6-5,TRBJ1-2,NA,TRBD1,TGTGCCAGCAGCGCAGGGGGCGCGAGCTATGGCTACACCTTC,CASSAGGASYGYTF
TRBV11-3,TRBJ2-1,NA,TRBD1,TGTGCCAGCAGCACCAGACAGGGGGCTGTCAATGAGCAGTTCTTC,CASSTRQGAVNEQFF
TRBV27,TRBJ2-3,NA,TRBD2,TGTGCCAGCAGGACGGGCGGGGGGCTTCGTGGCACAGATACGCAGTATTTT,CASRTGGGLRGTDTQYF
TRBV5-1,TRBJ1-2,NA,TRBD1,TGCGCCAGCAGCCCCGGACAGGGGCGCGGAGGCTACACCTTC,CASSPGQGRGGYTF
TRBV10-1,TRBJ1-2,NA,TRBD1,TGCGCCAGCAGAGATGAGACAGGGGCCAACTATGGCTACACCTTC,CASRDETGANYGYTF
TRBV5-1,TRBJ1-6,NA,TRBD1,TGCGCCAGCAGCTTGGCCGGGGGACAGGGGGAACTCCACTTT,CASSLAGGQGELHF
TRBV27,TRBJ2-7,NA,TRBD2,TGTGCCAGCAGTTTGGAGGGAGCGGGAGCTACCTCCTACGAGCAGTACTTC,CASSLEGAGATSYEQYF
TRBV7-2,TRBJ2-7,NA,NA,TGTGCCAGCAGCTTAGTTGGAGGGGGGGCATCCTACGAGCAGTACTTC,CASSLVGGGASYEQYF
TRBV19,TRBJ2-1,NA,TRBD2,TGTGCCAGTAGTCCCCGAGGTAGCGGGAATATCTTTAGCTACAATGAGCAGTTCTTC,CASSPRGSGNIFSYNEQFF
TRBV9,TRBJ1-2,NA,NA,TGTGCCAGCAGCGTAGCTGAGGACACCTATGGCTACACCTTC,CASSVAEDTYGYTF
TRBV11-3,TRBJ2-3,NA,TRBD2,TGTGCCAGCAGCCTGATGACTAGCGGGTCCACAGATACGCAGTATTTT,CASSLMTSGSTDTQYF
TRBV4-2,TRBJ2-7,NA,NA,TGTGCCAGCAGCCAAGAACAGGGGGGGTTCTACGAGCAGTACTTC,CASSQEQGGFYEQYF
TRBV3-1/TRBV3-2,TRBJ2-2,NA,TRBD2,TGTGCCAGCAGCCGGGGGGGGACCGGGGAGCTGTTTTTT,CASSRGGTGELFF
TRBV3-1/TRBV3-2,TRBJ2-5,NA,TRBD2,TGTGCCAGCAGCCCCCAAGCAGCGGGGGTCCGAAGGGGGACCCAGTACTTC,CASSPQAAGVRRGTQYF
TRBV19,TRBJ2-7,NA,NA,TGTGCCAGTAGTGAGACCGGGAGAAGGACCTACGAGCAGTACTTC,CASSETGRRTYEQYF
TRBV4-2,TRBJ2-3,NA,TRBD2,TGTGCCAGCAGACCCCGGACGGGGGAGGGCCTCACAGATACGCAGTATTTT,CASRPRTGEGLTDTQYF
TRBV5-4,TRBJ1-5,once,NA,TGTGCCAGCAGCTCGGGGGGGGGCAACCAGCCCCAGCATTTT,CASSSGGGNQPQHF
TRBV9,TRBJ2-3,NA,NA,TGTGCCAGCAGCGTATCGGGGTACTCCCCTAGCACAGATACGCAGTATTTT,CASSVSGYSPSTDTQYF
TRBV7-3,TRBJ1-6,many,TRBD1,TGTGCCAGCAGCTTAATGGACAGGGCGAATTCACCCCTCCACTTT,CASSLMDRANSPLHF
TRBV11-1,TRBJ2-3,NA,TRBD2,TGTGCCAGCAGCCCGAGGACTAGCGGGGGAGGAGATACGCAGTATTTT,CASSPRTSGGGDTQYF
TRBV11-3,TRBJ2-1,NA,NA,TGTGCCAGCAGCTTAGAACAGGGTGCCTACAATGAGCAGTTCTTC,CASSLEQGAYNEQFF
TRBV3-1/TRBV3-2,TRBJ2-5,NA,TRBD2,TGTGCCAGCAGCCTTCCGGGACTAGGACGGGAGACCCAGTACTTC,CASSLPGLGRETQYF
TRBV15,TRBJ1-1,NA,NA,TGTGCCACCAGCAGAGATCTCGGGGCGGGGCCTAACACTGAAGCTTTCTTT,CATSRDLGAGPNTEAFF
TRBV6-6,TRBJ1-6,NA,NA,TGTGCCAGCAGATGGACACCGGAGTATTCACCCCTCCACTTT,CASRWTPEYSPLHF
TRBV7-8,TRBJ1-6,NA,NA,TGTGCCAGCAGCCCCCCGGGACAAACAGGAAATTCACCCCTCCACTTT,CASSPPGQTGNSPLHF
TRBV6-5,TRBJ1-1,few,NA,TGTGCCAGCAGTTACCCAGGGTCTACTGAAGCTTTCTTT,CASSYPGSTEAFF
TRBV9,TRBJ1-1,NA,NA,TGTGCCAGCAGCGAGGCCCCTTCAGGGTTTAGCGGGACTGAAGCTTTCTTT,CASSEAPSGFSGTEAFF
TRBV9,TRBJ2-4,NA,TRBD1,TGTGCCAGCAGCGTAGGTGGGGCCGACAGGGCCAACATTCAGTACTTC,CASSVGGADRANIQYF
TRBV29-1,TRBJ2-7,few,TRBD1,TGCAGCGTTGGAGGGGACAGGGGGTCCTACGAGCAGTACTTC,CSVGGDRGSYEQYF
TRBV12-3/TRBV12-4,TRBJ2-1,NA,TRBD2,TGTGCCAGCCAGCGGGGGTACAATGAGCAGTTCTTC,CASQRGYNEQFF
TRBV7-9,TRBJ1-2,few,NA,TGTGCCAGCAGCTTATCCGGGGGGCCTCAGGGCTACACCTTC,CASSLSGGPQGYTF
TRBV24-1,TRBJ1-5,NA,NA,TGTGCCACCAGTAGAGATAGCAATCAGCCCCAGCATTTT,CATSRDSNQPQHF
TRBV30,TRBJ2-3,NA,TRBD1,TGTGCCTGGAGTGTTGGGGACAGGGGCAACTCGGATACGCAGTATTTT,CAWSVGDRGNSDTQYF